A single sample is the source of the 3 T cell receptor beta chains below, sequenced in a study of blood T cell repertoires in COVID-19. Clones were sequenced by immunoSEQ multiplex PCR, and TCRdb holds only the in-frame ones, with some missing. The sample lists 250,000 or so clones; approximately 86% were seen once. The sequenced material came from peripheral blood. The source is a man aged 40-50 years with active or convalescent COVID-19.

This clone was recorded once. The gene calls are TRBV6-1 and TRBJ1-5, with a weak D call TRBD1 (6 bases). The germline V gene has CDR1 MNHNS and CDR2 SASEGT. The CDR3 loop spans 15 amino acids. The V and J ends lost 6 bases and 6 bases respectively, with 18 bases between them. Written as DNA, the CDR3 is TGTGCCAGCAGAGACTCAGGACAGCGGGGTCAGCCCCAGCATTTT. Translating it yields CASRDSGQRGQPQHF.

V usage is TRBV28 and J usage is TRBJ1-2, with 11 bases lining up with TRBD1. Per germline, CDR1 MDHEN and CDR2 SYDVKM. V lost 7 bases, J lost 8 bases, and 6 bases stayed unmatched. This CDR3 is built from 13 residues. CDR3 coding DNA: TGTGCCAGCACCTTAGGGACAGGGGGGGGCTACACCTTC. Amino acid sequence: CASTLGTGGGYTF.

This clone was counted a few times. This chain joins TRBV25-1 and TRBJ1-6; maybe TRBD1 (6 bases). Trimming took 3 bases from V and 1 from J, leaving 10 bases between them. The CDR3 is made up of 16 amino acids. CDR1 and CDR2 (germline): MGHDK, SYGVNS. CDR3 sequence: CASSDHRVSYNSPLHF. CDR3 nucleotides: TGTGCCAGCAGTGACCACAGGGTATCCTATAATTCACCCCTCCACTTT.